This T cell receptor beta chain comes out of a study of cytomegalovirus exposure and HLA in healthy donors. Study-level results: Association of a missense DCLRE1C variant with TCR beta V- and J-gene trimming was reported in a later analysis.

This PCR relied on a set of 60 Vbeta primers and 13 Jbeta primers. Authors' data handling: Unique TCR beta chains totaled some 88 million in a later count, with roughly 10 million of them shared. TCRdb's copy holds only in-frame clones and misses some; the assay was immunoSEQ multiplex PCR. For V, J and clone size, that table is used; D and trimming come from the DNA. The sample lists 85,000 to 100,000 clones, about four fifths occurring once. Trimming pared 4 bases from V and 3 bases from J, leaving 12 bases between. CDR1 and CDR2 from the germline V gene are WSHSY and SAAADI. The CDR3 spans 15 residues. A remark on this clone: What it binds is unknown.

Sequencing was performed on PBMCs. The TCR originated in a man aged 30 to 45 in good health and CMV-seronegative. The genes are TRBV10-2 and TRBJ1-4; a possible D gene is TRBD1 (5 bases). The CDR3 coding sequence is TGCGCCAGCAGTGCGTCGCGGGGACCTAATGAAAAACTGTTTTTT. It encodes CASSASRGPNEKLFF.